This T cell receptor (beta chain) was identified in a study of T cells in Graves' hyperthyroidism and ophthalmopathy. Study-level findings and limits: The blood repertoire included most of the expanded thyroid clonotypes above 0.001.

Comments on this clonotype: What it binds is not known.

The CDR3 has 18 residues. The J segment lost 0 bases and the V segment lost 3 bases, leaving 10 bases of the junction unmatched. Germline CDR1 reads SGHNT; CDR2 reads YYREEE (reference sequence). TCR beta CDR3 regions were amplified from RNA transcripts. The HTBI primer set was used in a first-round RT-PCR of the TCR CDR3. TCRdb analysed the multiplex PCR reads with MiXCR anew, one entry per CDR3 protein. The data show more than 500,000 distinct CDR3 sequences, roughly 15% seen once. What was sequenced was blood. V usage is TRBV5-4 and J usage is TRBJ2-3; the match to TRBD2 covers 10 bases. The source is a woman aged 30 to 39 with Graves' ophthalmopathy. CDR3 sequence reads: CASSSLWTSGSSTDTQYF. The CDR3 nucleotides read TGTGCCAGCAGCTCTCTTTGGACTAGCGGTTCTAGCACAGATACGCAGTATTTT.